The T cell receptor (beta chain) described here comes from a study of blood T cell repertoires in COVID-19 (dated by TCRdb to the early 2020s). At the level of the whole study: The collaborator samples originated in the United States, Italy and Spain and spanned the acute and convalescent phases of COVID-19. The sample metadata nearly always contained a de-identified subject ID, COVID-19 status, age in years and sex. The samples were drawn from the first 160 participants of the ongoing ImmuneRACE study and from over 950 subjects provided by 6 global collaborators. Where available, HLA class I and class II types were taken from metadata supplied by the sample provider and were not determined by assay-based typing. Deeply sampled blood TCRbeta repertoires from subjects exposed to, actively infected with, or recovered from COVID-19 were included in the dataset. The prospective study material was composed of cDNA or gDNA derived from T cells, B-cell-depleted T cells, or PBMCs. The repertoires were made available in a free public database intended to serve as a resource for research on the immune response to SARS-CoV-2. Results the study describes overall, beyond this receptor: How much clinical and demographic metadata was included differed by source and by participant, and the metadata was provided uncurated.

About this clone itself: Its antigen is not yet known. Base qualities were left out, and no much larger clone turns up one base away.

The collaborating institutions used their own protocols to collect whole blood in K2EDTA tubes. For TCRbeta analysis, collaborators shipped samples as frozen whole blood, isolated PBMCs, or DNA extracted from either of those sample types. TCRbeta CDR3 regions were amplified from genomic DNA by means of the immunoSEQ Assay, a bias-controlled multiplex PCR. In the original analysis: Nucleated cell counts per sample were estimated from amplification of reference gene primers within the assay. Sequence reads were collapsed and filtered to measure the absolute abundance of every unique TCRbeta CDR3 rearrangement. For each sample, productive Simpson clonality was calculated as the square root of Simpson's diversity index over productive rearrangements. What TCRdb holds here is the immuneACCESS table cut down to in-frame rearrangements. Part of the clones is not present; checked against another copy, under half of the missing clones reflect an unresolved V gene, and the others are unexplained. D and trimming come from the DNA, and the V and J calls and clone size come from that table. This sample gives about 14,000 clones in total; roughly nine tenths of them show up just once. Of the sample, around 15% is held by the ten largest clones.

Inclusive of the bounding cysteine and phenylalanine, the CDR3 is 12 residues long. Only the CDR3 DNA stays, 36 bases, in frame from base 1. V sheds 2 bases and J sheds 8 bases, leaving 8 bases between their ends. The germline V gene encodes CDR1 SGHDT and CDR2 YYEEEE. The rearranged segments are TRBV5-6 and TRBJ2-1, with the D gene not confidently named. Sequencing was carried out using peripheral blood. This TCR was sampled from a man aged 50-60 years with active COVID-19. The CDR3 is CASSLFSDEQFF. In nucleotide form, the sequence is TGTGCCAGCAGCTTATTTAGTGATGAGCAGTTCTTC.